This TCR beta chain was obtained from a study of blood T cell repertoires in COVID-19. About the research overall: The samples span acute and convalescent COVID-19 from the United States, Italy and Spain.

Original handling: Reference gene primer amplification in the assay estimated nucleated cell counts. The method was immunoSEQ multiplex PCR; TCRdb's version includes in-frame clones alone and lacks a portion of them. The D gene and trimming were derived from the DNA, and the V and J assignments and clone size from that table. This repertoire shows around 250,000 clones, about 89% found once; its top ten account for 1.5% to 2%. V was pared by 1 base and J by 8 bases, with 15 bases between. CDR1 and CDR2 (germline): LGHNA, YSLEER. The CDR3 sequence is 15 residues long. The chain links TRBV4-3 to TRBJ2-1; D is perhaps TRBD2 (7 bases). The sequencing sample was made of peripheral blood. The source of this sequence is a woman aged 55-75 years who had recovered from COVID-19. The CDR3 reads CASSQVIGGDYEQFF. The CDR3 DNA follows: TGCGCCAGCAGCCAAGTGATAGGGGGGGACTATGAGCAGTTCTTC.